This TCR beta chain was documented in a study of shared clonotypes between healthy human individuals. Broader study findings: Exclusively blood specimens were collected; tissue repertoires likely differ.

It was CD45RO-negative cells, positively selected for CCR7, that made up naive CD8 cells, with terminally differentiated effector memory CD45RA+ cells excluded. For this clone: The antigen remains unidentified.

Generated by immunoSEQ multiplex PCR, the TCRdb table keeps only in-frame clones and is missing some. The sample records about 1.9 million clones, just under 95% being singletons. The CDR3 extends over 17 amino acids. With V trimmed by 7 bases and J by 7 bases, 16 bases remained unmatched. Germline V gene lookup returns CDR1 SNHLY and CDR2 FYNNEI. Material for sequencing was naive CD8+ T cells from PBMCs. This TCR was recovered from a young man in good health. Some clones in this sample may be carry-over from other donors' samples. The chain carries TRBV2 and TRBJ2-1; TRBD2 matches 10 bases. The DNA of the CDR3 is TGTGCCAGCACCCCCTCGCCGGCTAGCGGGAGTACAAATGAGCAGTTCTTC. Residues: CASTPSPASGSTNEQFF.